Below, 22 T cell receptor beta chains from the same sample are listed, as sequenced in a study of blood T cell repertoires in COVID-19. Sequenced by immunoSEQ multiplex PCR; TCRdb stores in-frame clones only, minus some. Of approximately 160,000 clones listed, 60% to 80% are singletons. The specimen was peripheral blood. The source is a man between 70 and 80 years old with acute or convalescent COVID-19.

This clone has ten or more counts. The chain has TRBV5-1 and TRBJ1-1; 7 bases map to TRBD1. From germline, CDR1 is SGHRS and CDR2 YFSETQ. J gave up 0 bases and V 3 bases, and 2 bases lay outside the gene matches. The CDR3 has 14 residues. CDR3 bases: TGCGCCAGCAGCTGGGGACAGTTGAACACTGAAGCTTTCTTT. Amino acid sequence: CASSWGQLNTEAFF.

This chain uses TRBV28 with TRBJ1-1; D might be TRBD1 (6 bases). This CDR3 is built from 15 residues. V shed 6 bases and J shed 3 bases, with 17 bases lying between them. Germline V lookup: CDR1 MDHEN, CDR2 SYDVKM. Here the CDR3 reads CASSITGIWDTEAFF. The CDR3 DNA follows: TGTGCCAGCAGCATAACAGGGATTTGGGACACTGAAGCTTTCTTT.

This clone turned up a few times. CDR3 loop: CASSFFGQGNTEAFF. In nucleotides, the CDR3 is TGTGCCAGCAGTTTCTTCGGGCAGGGTAACACTGAAGCTTTCTTT. This chain uses TRBV27 with TRBJ1-1, with a tentative D call TRBD1 (5 bases). CDR1 MNHEY and CDR2 SMNVEV come from the germline V gene (reference sequence). Trimming stripped 3 bases from V and 2 bases from J, with 13 bases between. This CDR3 region has 15 residues.

The chain is built from TRBV28 and TRBJ1-5; TRBD1 agrees at 9 bases. Germline lookup yields CDR1 MDHEN and CDR2 SYDVKM. There are 15 residues in the CDR3. V dropped 3 bases and J dropped 4; count of bases not matched to a gene: 4. CDR3 sequence: CASSFGQGINQPQHF. DNA of the CDR3: TGTGCCAGCAGTTTCGGACAGGGGATTAATCAGCCCCAGCATTTT.

The chain joins TRBV24-1 to TRBJ1-5; D unclear. There are 17 residues in the CDR3. Germline V gives CDR1 KGHDR, CDR2 SFDVKD. V lost 3 bases and J lost 3, with 17 bases in between. CDR3 region: CATSDPASGAANQPQHF. The CDR3 DNA reads TGTGCCACCAGTGATCCTGCCTCTGGAGCCGCCAATCAGCCCCAGCATTTT.

The chain carries TRBV2 and TRBJ2-7; no definite D call. The V end lost 2 bases, the J end lost 6 bases, and 8 bases lay between the germline ends. From germline, CDR1 is SNHLY and CDR2 FYNNEI. The CDR3 totals 12 residues. CDR3 bases: TGTGCCAGCAGTGAACCCCCCGGCGAGCAGTACTTC. Its protein product is CASSEPPGEQYF.

The CDR3 spells CASSMDIEAFF. Here the CDR3 DNA reads TGTGCCAGCAGCATGGACATTGAAGCTTTCTTT. V and J are TRBV11-1 and TRBJ1-1; possibly TRBD1 for D (5 bases). The CDR3 has 11 residues. CDR1 SGHAT and CDR2 FQDESV come from the germline V gene (reference sequence). V dropped 5 bases and J dropped 7 bases, with 8 bases sitting between them.

The chain uses TRBV7-2 and TRBJ1-2; no firm D call. The length of the CDR3 is 14 residues. Germline V gives CDR1 SGHTA, CDR2 FQGNSA. V gave up 4 bases and J gave up 3 bases, with 12 bases separating them. The CDR3 spells CASSSQGGDYGYTF. The CDR3 DNA follows: TGTGCCAGCAGCTCCCAAGGCGGCGACTATGGCTACACCTTC.

This clone turned up a few times. The J gene is TRBJ2-2, the V gene TRBV7-9, with D unresolved. V was trimmed by 2 bases and J by 7 bases, leaving 14 bases between them. The CDR3 has 15 residues. Germline assignment: CDR1 SEHNR and CDR2 FQNEAQ (reference sequence). CDR3 residues: CASSLFQTAGGELFF. Written as DNA, the CDR3 is TGTGCCAGCAGCTTATTTCAGACGGCAGGCGGGGAGCTGTTTTTT.

The CDR3 DNA sequence: TGTGCCAGCAGCTTCGGGACTAGCGGGACCCGAAGTACGCAGTATTTT. It yields the protein CASSFGTSGTRSTQYF. This sequence joins TRBV13 and TRBJ2-3, with 13 bases identical to TRBD2. This CDR3 region has 16 residues. The trim removed 3 bases at V and 8 bases at J, leaving 8 bases unmatched. Germline V gene lookup returns CDR1 PRHDT and CDR2 FYEKMQ (reference sequence). Supplemented by reference TRBV13 and TRBJ2-3, the full variable domain reads AAGVIQSPRHLIKEKRETATLKCYPIPRHDTVYWYQQGPGQDPQFLISFYEKMQSDKGSIPDRFSAQQFSDYHSELNMSSLELGDSALYFCASSFGTSGTRSTQYFGPGTRLTVL.

This sequence joins TRBV6-6 and TRBJ1-1; D is possibly TRBD1 (5 bases). There are 14 residues in the CDR3. Germline V lookup: CDR1 MNHNY, CDR2 SVGAGI (reference sequence). Trimming took off 0 bases at V and 1 base at J, with 6 bases between the two ends. The CDR3: CASSYSGGNTEAFF. The CDR3 DNA sequence: TGTGCCAGCAGTTACTCGGGGGGGAACACTGAAGCTTTCTTT.

The chain has TRBV28 and TRBJ1-2, with D possibly matching TRBD1 (6 bases). CDR1 is MDHEN and CDR2 is SYDVKM in the germline V gene. The V and J ends lost 6 bases and 4 bases respectively, with 15 bases between them. The CDR3 spans 14 residues. CDR3 loop: CASSPHGQSYGYTF. In DNA, the CDR3 is TGTGCCAGCAGCCCGCATGGACAGTCCTATGGCTACACCTTC.

J is TRBJ2-7 and V is TRBV27; possibly TRBD1 for D (6 bases). CDR3 length equals 15 residues. The germline V gene encodes CDR1 MNHEY and CDR2 SMNVEV (reference sequence). V gave up 5 bases and J gave up 2 bases, with 16 bases separating them. This chain's CDR3 is CASSKQGMQAYEQYF. CDR3 nucleotides: TGTGCCAGCAGTAAGCAGGGGATGCAGGCCTACGAGCAGTACTTC.

In its sample, this clone was seen once. This rearrangement joins TRBV11-2 to TRBJ2-1; 8 bases agree with TRBD1. After removal of 2 bases from V and 6 bases from J, the junction contained 6 bases not matched to a gene. The CDR3 spans 15 residues. Looked up from germline, CDR1 is SGHAT and CDR2 is FQNNGV. The CDR3 reads CASSLPRTGRNEQFF. The CDR3 DNA follows: TGTGCCAGCAGCTTACCGCGGACAGGGCGCAATGAGCAGTTCTTC.

The chain has TRBV9 and TRBJ2-3; D may be TRBD1 (6 bases). Germline lookup yields CDR1 SGDLS and CDR2 YYNGEE. The CDR3 runs 14 residues. The germline V and J ends were trimmed by 4 bases and 6 bases, with 15 bases remaining between them. The DNA of the CDR3 is TGTGCCAGCAGCTTAGTCGCAGGGGCCGATACGCAGTATTTT. Its protein product is CASSLVAGADTQYF.

V is TRBV7-8 and J is TRBJ1-2, with 11 bases lining up with TRBD1. Trimming at V came to 4 bases and at J to 8 bases, leaving 3 bases not matched to a gene. Germline V gene data show CDR1 as SGHVS and CDR2 as FQNEAQ. The CDR3 extends over 13 amino acids. The CDR3 sequence is CASSSGTGGGYTF. Here the CDR3 DNA reads TGTGCCAGCAGCTCGGGGACAGGGGGAGGCTACACCTTC.

This clone was detected a few times. The chain joins TRBV19 to TRBJ2-3, with TRBD2 matching over 11 bases. With V trimmed by 9 bases and J by 4 bases, 6 bases remained unmatched. The CDR3 contains 14 residues. The germline CDR1 and CDR2 sequences are LNHDA and SQIVND (reference sequence). CDR3 residues: CASCSGGVSDTQYF. DNA of the CDR3: TGTGCCAGCTGTAGCGGGGGGGTTTCAGATACGCAGTATTTT. The full variable domain, in which reference TRBV19 and TRBJ2-3 provide the parts outside the CDR3, is DGGITQSPKYLFRKEGQNVTLSCEQNLNHDAMYWYRQDPGQGLRLIYYSQIVNDFQKGDIAEGYSVSREKKESFPLTVTSAQKNPTAFYLCASCSGGVSDTQYFGPGTRLTVL.

V is TRBV5-4 and J is TRBJ1-6; tentative D call: TRBD1 (5 bases). V was trimmed by 5 bases and J by 3 bases, leaving 6 bases between them. Looked up from germline, CDR1 is SGHNT and CDR2 is YYREEE (reference sequence). The CDR3 length is 13 residues. The CDR3 loop reads CASRQDYNSPLHF. The DNA of the CDR3 is TGTGCCAGCAGACAGGACTATAATTCACCCCTCCACTTT.

The rearrangement uses TRBV7-9 and TRBJ1-5; maybe TRBD1 (6 bases). V lost 4 bases to trimming and J lost 10 bases, with 11 bases between them. CDR1 is SEHNR and CDR2 is FQNEAQ in the germline V gene (reference sequence). The CDR3 consists of 12 residues. The DNA of the CDR3 is TGTGCCAGCAGCTCGTACAGGGAACCCCAGCATTTT. It yields the protein CASSSYREPQHF. Based on the CDR3 plus reference TRBV7-9 and TRBJ1-5, the full variable domain is DTGVSQNPRHKITKRGQNVTFRCDPISEHNRLYWYRQTLGQGPEFLTYFQNEAQLEKSRLLSDRFSAERPKGSFSTLEIQRTEQGDSAMYLCASSSYREPQHFGDGTRLSIL.

The genes are TRBV10-3 and TRBJ2-3; no clear D. Germline CDR1 is ENHRY and CDR2 is SYGVKD. V was pared by 7 bases and J by 0 bases, with 5 bases between. This CDR3 contains 12 residues. The CDR3 region has the DNA TGTGCCATCACGACTAGCACAGATACGCAGTATTTT. This encodes CAITTSTDTQYF.

This sequence joins TRBV5-4 and TRBJ1-2; the D gene is possibly TRBD1 (5 bases). Germline lookup yields CDR1 SGHNT and CDR2 YYREEE (reference sequence). The CDR3 runs to 16 residues. With 0 bases removed from V and 0 bases from J, the gap between germline ends came to 12 bases. CDR3 residues: CASSLARDVANYGYTF. CDR3 bases: TGTGCCAGCAGCTTGGCGCGGGACGTAGCTAACTATGGCTACACCTTC. Combining the CDR3 with reference TRBV5-4 and TRBJ1-2 gives the whole variable domain ETGVTQSPTHLIKTRGQQVTLRCSSQSGHNTVSWYQQALGQGPQFIFQYYREEENGRGNFPPRFSGLQFPNYSSELNVNALELDDSALYLCASSLARDVANYGYTFGSGTRLTVV.

The chain couples TRBV6-5 to TRBJ2-1; possibly TRBD1 for D (6 bases). CDR1 is MNHEY, CDR2 SVGAGI, per germline. The ends were cut back, 0 bases at V and 4 bases at J, with 13 bases in the middle. CDR3 length equals 16 residues. CDR3 in DNA: TGTGCCAGCAGTTACTCGGCCAGGGGCCTATACAATGAGCAGTTCTTC. Its translation: CASSYSARGLYNEQFF.